This T cell receptor (beta chain) was obtained from a study of post-analysis software for immune sequencing data. Study information: Both relapsing-remitting and secondary progressive multiple sclerosis featured among the disease courses, as did progressive-relapsing multiple sclerosis.

The length of the CDR3 is 14 residues. With 6 bases clipped from V and 7 bases from J, the junction kept 10 bases outside the gene matches. Germline CDR1 reads MNHEY; CDR2 reads SMNVEV (reference sequence). Findings of the study overall: Significantly lower normalized Chao1 diversity was seen in multiple sclerosis patients than in controls. F measure showed strong co-clustering of same-batch samples. TRBV5-6, TRBV5-1 and TRBV20-1 belonged to a set of roughly 5 TRBV segments that were more frequent in patients than controls.

A word on this clonotype: Its cognate antigen is unknown.

Sequencing libraries made from TCR beta cDNA carried unique molecular identifiers. About 500,000 cDNA molecules came from around 1 to 9.1 million T cells. TCRdb processed the PCR reads anew with MiXCR; each CDR3 protein has one entry. The table includes about 200,000 distinct CDR3 sequences, about 30% detected once. The chain recombines TRBV27 with TRBJ2-7, with TRBD2 matching over 9 bases. The clonotype comes from a girl aged 2-17 years with multiple sclerosis. The source material was blood. CDR3 protein: CASSLGTSRHEQYF. The CDR3 DNA reads as TGTGCCAGCAGCTTGGGGACTAGCAGGCATGAGCAGTACTTC.